These 5 T cell receptor beta chains were all obtained from the same sample, sequenced in a study of T cell changes during pregnancy in multiple sclerosis. Assay used: immunoSEQ multiplex PCR; TCRdb lists only in-frame clones, some missing. Of tens of thousands of clones in the sample, less than 95% were seen once. The sample here was peripheral blood, taken after pregnancy. The origin of the receptors is a female donor in good health, enrolled as a control in a pregnancy study.

The chain carries TRBV29-1 and TRBJ1-1; 7 bases agree with TRBD1. CDR1 is SQVTM and CDR2 is ANQGSEA in the germline V gene. The trim removed 5 bases at V and 9 bases at J, leaving 6 bases unmatched. The CDR3 spans 11 residues. CDR3 in amino acids: CSVLDRVKAFF. The CDR3 coding sequence is TGCAGCGTTTTAGACAGGGTAAAAGCTTTCTTT. The full variable domain, with the rest looked up from reference TRBV29-1 and TRBJ1-1, is SAVISQKPSRDICQRGTSLTIQCQVDSQVTMMFWYRQQPGQSLTLIATANQGSEATYESGFVIDKFPISRPNLTFSTLTVSNMSPEDSSIYLCSVLDRVKAFFGQGTRLTVV.

This clone occurred once. The chain is built from TRBV10-3 and TRBJ2-3; unclear D gene. Germline V gene data show CDR1 as ENHRY and CDR2 as SYGVKD. The CDR3 consists of 11 residues. V gave up 6 bases and J gave up 4 bases, with 5 bases separating them. The CDR3 DNA reads as TGTGCCATCAGCGGTGCAGATACGCAGTATTTT. This sequence encodes CAISGADTQYF.

This clone was detected only once. V and J are TRBV6-5 and TRBJ1-2; TRBD1 agrees at 10 bases. The CDR3 runs to 12 residues. V was pared by 7 bases and J by 6 bases, with 2 bases of the junction left unmatched. Germline V gene data show CDR1 as MNHEY and CDR2 as SVGAGI. In DNA, the CDR3 is TGTGCCAGCAAGACAGGGGGCAATGGCTACACCTTC. Protein product: CASKTGGNGYTF.

The chain carries TRBV15 and TRBJ2-3; TRBD2 matches 12 bases. Unmatched junction bases numbered 11, after V lost 1 base and J lost 0 bases. The CDR3 loop spans 20 amino acids. The germline V gene has CDR1 LNHNV and CDR2 YYDKDF (reference sequence). The CDR3 DNA sequence: TGTGCCACCAGCAGAGGACCCCCCGCTAGCGGGGGGGCCAGCACAGATACGCAGTATTTT. Translation gives CATSRGPPASGGASTDTQYF.

The chain combines TRBV21-1 with TRBJ2-4; the table's D call of TRBD2 was not tested on the DNA. TRBV21-1 is assigned pseudogene status. The CDR3 spans 15 residues. The CDR3 nucleotides read TGTGCCAGCAGCCCCCGATGCGGAGGCTTTGGCATTCAGTACTTC. It translates to CASSPRCGGFGIQYF.